A single sample gave rise to the 10 T cell receptor beta chains below, sequenced in a study of shared clonotypes between healthy human individuals. Measured with immunoSEQ multiplex PCR; TCRdb has only the in-frame clones, and not every one. The data hold about 560,000 clones, with around 78% observed a single time. The specimen sequenced was PBMCs. The origin of the receptors is a middle-aged woman in good health. Some clones in this sample may be carry-over from other donors' samples.

The chain joins TRBV7-2 to TRBJ2-7; D remains ambiguous. The germline V gene encodes CDR1 SGHTA and CDR2 FQGNSA. V was shortened by 2 bases and J by 5 bases, with 10 bases between the two germline ends. The CDR3 has 13 amino acids. The CDR3 DNA is TGTGCCAGCAGCTTACCTTCTAGGGACGAGCAGTACTTC. It yields the protein CASSLPSRDEQYF. Full variable domain (missing parts from reference TRBV7-2 and TRBJ2-7): GAGVSQSPSNKVTEKGKDVELRCDPISGHTALYWYRQSLGQGLEFLIYFQGNSAPDKSGLPSDRFSAERTGGSVSTLTIQRTQQEDSAVYLCASSLPSRDEQYFGPGTRLTVT.

Only one count was recorded for this clone. This sequence joins TRBV27 and TRBJ1-4; D is unresolved. The CDR3 has 14 amino acids. Trimming took off 6 bases at V and 0 bases at J, with 8 bases between the two ends. Germline CDR1 is MNHEY and CDR2 is SMNVEV (reference sequence). CDR3 sequence reads: CASRASATNEKLFF. The CDR3 DNA reads TGTGCCAGCAGGGCGTCCGCAACTAATGAAAAACTGTTTTTT.

This sequence joins TRBV10-3 and TRBJ2-5, with 8 bases fitting TRBD2. The CDR3 totals 15 residues. CDR1 is ENHRY and CDR2 is SYGVKD in the germline V gene. The V and J ends lost 4 bases and 1 base, in that order; junction bases with no gene match: 5. The CDR3 reads CAISAGGMSQETQYF. In nucleotides, the CDR3 is TGTGCCATCAGTGCGGGGGGGATGAGCCAAGAGACCCAGTACTTC.

Regarding this clone: Other DNA sequences in this specimen translate into the identical CDR3. This rearrangement joins TRBV9 to TRBJ2-5; no reliable D call. The germline CDR1 and CDR2 sequences are SGDLS and YYNGEE. The germline V and J ends were trimmed by 0 bases and 0 bases, with 3 bases remaining between them. The length of the CDR3 is 13 residues. CDR3 amino acids: CASSVGYQETQYF. DNA of the CDR3: TGTGCCAGCAGCGTAGGGTACCAAGAGACCCAGTACTTC.

V and J are TRBV27 and TRBJ2-2, with 14 bases that match TRBD2. The CDR3 has 15 residues. Germline lookup yields CDR1 MNHEY and CDR2 SMNVEV (reference sequence). The V and J ends lost 5 bases and 7 bases, in that order; junction bases with no gene match: 3. The CDR3 DNA follows: TGTGCCAGCAGTCGGACTAGCGGGAGGTTCGGGGAGCTGTTTTTT. Encoded protein: CASSRTSGRFGELFF.

In the case of this clone: A much larger clone lies a single base off, so this may be a read error. Written as DNA, the CDR3 is TGTGCCAGCAGCTCAGGGTTTGGGCGGGTGCACAATGAGCAGTTCTTC. Amino acid sequence: CASSSGFGRVHNEQFF. The chain recombines TRBV11-2 with TRBJ2-1; D tentatively fits TRBD1 or TRBD2 (5 bases each). Trimming removed 4 bases from V and 5 bases from J, with 18 bases in between. Germline loops: CDR1 SGHAT, CDR2 FQNNGV. CDR3 length equals 16 residues.

This clone has a single count. V gene TRBV25-1 combines with J gene TRBJ2-2, with 12 bases that match TRBD2. In germline, CDR1 is MGHDK, CDR2 SYGVNS. V dropped 4 bases and J dropped 3; count of bases not matched to a gene: 6. The CDR3 spans 17 residues. DNA of the CDR3: TGTGCCAGCAGTGGGCTAGCGGGAGGGTGGGACACCGGGGAGCTGTTTTTT. As protein: CASSGLAGGWDTGELFF.

CDR3 protein: CASSLPTGFTNEKLFF. CDR3 nucleotides: TGTGCCAGCAGCTTACCCACAGGGTTCACTAATGAAAAACTGTTTTTT. V gene TRBV7-2 combines with J gene TRBJ1-4; D is possibly TRBD1 (6 bases). Trimming stripped 2 bases from V and 2 bases from J, with 12 bases between. This CDR3 has 16 amino acids. Germline V lookup: CDR1 SGHTA, CDR2 FQGNSA.

The chain recombines TRBV11-1 with TRBJ2-1; 9 bases are shared with TRBD2. The CDR3 spans 17 residues. Per the germline V gene, CDR1 is SGHAT and CDR2 is FQDESV (reference sequence). J lost 8 bases, V lost 1 base, and 12 bases had no gene match. CDR3 region: CASSLVLGREGLDEQFF. As DNA, the CDR3 is TGTGCCAGCAGCTTAGTTCTTGGGCGGGAGGGCCTCGATGAGCAGTTCTTC.

The V and J genes are TRBV4-3 and TRBJ2-7; 7 bases match TRBD2. The CDR3 contains 14 residues. V shed 3 bases and J 3 bases; nucleotides not matched to a gene: 5. The germline gives CDR1 LGHNA, CDR2 YSLEER. As DNA, the CDR3 is TGCGCCAGCAGCCATAGACTAGCCGGCTACGAGCAGTACTTC. Translated: CASSHRLAGYEQYF.